These T cell receptor beta chains were read from a single sample in a study of beta chain features in type 1 diabetes. The assay was immunoSEQ multiplex PCR, and TCRdb's table has in-frame clones only and misses some. The table has a few hundred thousand clones, over 13% seen once. Sequencing used naive CD4+ T cells from blood. These receptors originate from a woman in her late teens or twenties in good health. The CDR3 runs from the conserved cysteine through the conserved F or W. D genes are given only for firm matches. Expanded clones get a size class; other rows say once, few or many, or leave the size out.

clone_size d_call j_call v_call cdr3_nt cdr3_aa
few NA TRBJ2-1 TRBV7-2 TGTGCCAGCAGCCGACTTAACAATGAGCAGTTCTTC CASSRLNNEQFF
NA NA TRBJ2-7 TRBV5-1 TGCGCCAGCAGCTTGGATTCCAGGTCCTACGAGCAGTACTTC CASSLDSRSYEQYF
few NA TRBJ2-7 TRBV7-6 TGTGCCAGCAGCTTAGCGCCGAGGGACGAGCAGTACTTC CASSLAPRDEQYF
NA NA TRBJ1-2 TRBV18 TGTGCCAGCTCACCAGGGCGCGATGGCTACACCTTC CASSPGRDGYTF
NA TRBD1 TRBJ2-1 TRBV11-2 TGTGCCAGCACCCGGGACAGTAATCTTGAGCAGTTCTTC CASTRDSNLEQFF
few NA TRBJ2-3 TRBV29-1 TGCAGCAGCAAACCCACGGAGGGTACGCAGTATTTT CSSKPTEGTQYF
NA TRBD1 TRBJ2-7 TRBV9 TGTGCCAGCAGCAAGTGGACAGGCTACGAGCAGTACTTC CASSKWTGYEQYF
NA NA TRBJ2-7 TRBV15 TGTGCCACCAGCAGAGATGGAACAGGGTTCCACGAGCAGTACTTC CATSRDGTGFHEQYF
NA TRBD2 TRBJ2-3 TRBV5-1 TGCGCCAGCGCAAGCGGGAGCACCACAGATACGCAGTATTTT CASASGSTTDTQYF
NA NA TRBJ2-7 TRBV9 TGTGCCAGCAGCGTACCAGGGGGGACCTACGAGCAGTACTTC CASSVPGGTYEQYF
few TRBD2 TRBJ2-1 TRBV4-2 TGTGCCAGCAGCCAAGTTAGCGGGAGCTCCTACAATGAGCAGTTCTTC CASSQVSGSSYNEQFF
few TRBD1 TRBJ2-4 TRBV5-8 TGTGCCAGCAGCATGGGACAGGGAACCAAAAACATTCAGTACTTC CASSMGQGTKNIQYF
NA NA TRBJ2-3 TRBV30 TGTGCCTGGAGTCACAAATCGGCTGTGGGGGAGGCAGATACGCAGTATTTT CAWSHKSAVGEADTQYF
NA TRBD2 TRBJ2-7 TRBV27 TGTGCCAGCAGAGAAGCGGGAGTAGGGTTCGGCGAGCAGTACTTC CASREAGVGFGEQYF
few NA TRBJ1-2 TRBV27 TGTGCCAGCCGAAGGACAGCCGAGGTTGGCTACACCTTC CASRRTAEVGYTF
NA TRBD2 TRBJ2-2 TRBV9 TGTGCCAGCAGCGGCGGGACTAGAACTACCGGGGAGCTGTTTTTT CASSGGTRTTGELFF
few NA TRBJ2-3 TRBV29-1 TGCAGCGTCGGTTCACAGGGCAGGAATACGCAGTATTTT CSVGSQGRNTQYF
NA NA TRBJ1-2 TRBV4-3 TGCGCCAGCAGCCAGGGCGCGTACTCCTATGGCTACACCTTC CASSQGAYSYGYTF
few NA TRBJ2-3 TRBV5-1 TGCGCCAGCGAACCCGGGTCTGCGGGAAAGTCTTCAGATACGCAGTATTTT CASEPGSAGKSSDTQYF
NA TRBD2 TRBJ2-5 TRBV2 TGTGCCAGCAGTAGATCAGCGGGAGCTCAAGAGACCCAGTACTTC CASSRSAGAQETQYF
few TRBD1 TRBJ2-1 TRBV6-5 TGTGCCAGCAAGGGAGCCAGGGGGCAATACAATGAGCAGTTCTTC CASKGARGQYNEQFF